The table lists the clone carrying this T cell receptor beta chain with a count of one. The data stem from a study of blood T cell repertoires in COVID-19. Study summary: Spain, Italy and the United States supplied samples that represented acute and convalescent COVID-19.

Participants were aged roughly 18 to 89 years, lived in roughly 23 US areas, and enrolled virtually. It was within 2 weeks before study entry that exposed participants met a COVID-19 case. CDR3 length: 13 amino acids. Trimming removed 2 bases from V and 2 bases from J, with 9 bases in between. Per the germline V gene, CDR1 is GTSNPN and CDR2 is SVGIG (reference sequence). Original methodology: Amplification of reference gene primers provided the estimated nucleated cell counts. The protocol was immunoSEQ multiplex PCR, while the TCRdb copy is restricted to in-frame clones and leaves out a portion. The V and J calls and the clone size are those of that table, but D and trimming were determined from the DNA. The sample has about 300,000 clones, nearly 90% seen once.

This sequence originates from a woman aged 45-60 years who had been exposed to COVID-19. The chain links TRBV30 to TRBJ1-1; possibly TRBD1 for D (5 bases). Material for sequencing was PBMCs or T cells enriched from blood (not recorded which). The CDR3 sequence is CAWSIDRNTEAFF. For the CDR3, the DNA is TGTGCCTGGAGTATTGACAGAAACACTGAAGCTTTCTTT.